This passage covers 21 T cell receptor beta chains from one sample sequenced in a study of cytomegalovirus exposure and HLA in healthy donors. PCR involved 60 Vbeta and 13 Jbeta primers. Profiled with immunoSEQ multiplex PCR; TCRdb holds only in-frame clones, not every one. The sample yields some 80,000 clones, more than 60% seen once. Material: PBMCs. The receptor set was obtained from a man aged 35 to 55 in good health and CMV-seronegative.

There are a few counts of this clone. This sequence joins TRBV5-8 and TRBJ1-3; D is perhaps TRBD1 (5 bases). CDR1 SGHTS and CDR2 YDEGEE come from the germline V gene. Trimming took 9 bases from V and 0 from J, leaving 10 bases between them. The CDR3 is made up of 13 amino acids. Here the CDR3 DNA reads TGTGCCAACAGACAGAGCTCTGGAAACACCATATATTTT. Residues: CANRQSSGNTIYF.

This chain joins TRBV6-5 and TRBJ2-1; 7 nucleotides align to TRBD1. Germline assignment: CDR1 MNHEY and CDR2 SVGAGI. The CDR3 covers 13 residues. After removal of 4 bases from V and 14 bases from J, the junction contained 11 bases not matched to a gene. Here the CDR3 reads CASSSTRQGEKFF. In nucleotides, the CDR3 is TGTGCCAGCAGTTCAACCCGACAGGGAGAGAAGTTCTTC.

Regarding this clone: It is unclear where the CDR3 begins or ends on the DNA, so no DNA is shown, and the CDR3 is as TCRdb lists it. This rearrangement joins TRBV6-1 to TRBJ1-5. Germline V CDR1 and CDR2: MNHNS, SASEGT. The CDR3 contains 16 residues when both ends are counted. CDR3: CASSVWRGNSNQPQHF.

The chain carries TRBV28 and TRBJ2-7, with 12 bases identical to TRBD2. Germline lookup yields CDR1 MDHEN and CDR2 SYDVKM. V lost 7 bases to trimming and J lost 13 bases; unmatched junction nucleotides: 8. This CDR3 comprises 12 residues. The CDR3 reads CASKGLAGRNYF. Here the CDR3 DNA reads TGTGCCAGCAAGGGACTAGCGGGTAGGAACTACTTC.

The J gene is TRBJ2-2, the V gene TRBV4-2, with 9 bases fitting TRBD1. With V trimmed by 4 bases and J by 3 bases, 3 bases remained unmatched. The CDR3 extends over 15 amino acids. In germline, CDR1 is LGHNA, CDR2 YNFKEQ. CDR3 in DNA: TGTGCCAGCAGCCCCCGGACAGGGGACACCGGGGAGCTGTTTTTT. This translates into CASSPRTGDTGELFF.

A word on this clone: The junction and the germline gene differ at one end; a read error may be behind it. The chain combines TRBV7-8 with TRBJ1-6, with D unresolved. The CDR3 covers 13 residues. CDR1 SGHVS and CDR2 FQNEAQ come from the germline V gene. CDR3 loop: CASSPRGNSPLYF. Here the CDR3 DNA reads TGTGCCAGCAGCCCTCGGGGTAATTCACCCCTCTACTTT.

The V gene is TRBV4-2, the J gene TRBJ1-3, with a possible D match to TRBD1 (6 bases). The length of the CDR3 is 18 residues. V gave up 3 bases and J gave up 4 bases, with 22 bases separating them. Per germline, CDR1 LGHNA and CDR2 YNFKEQ. As DNA, the CDR3 is TGTGCCAGCAGCCAGTTCCCCCTCGCAGGGGTTGGCGGAAACACCATATATTTT. It yields the protein CASSQFPLAGVGGNTIYF.

The V and J genes are TRBV16 and TRBJ1-5, with TRBD1 as a possible D gene (5 bases). The germline CDR1 and CDR2 sequences are KGHSY and FQNENV. Trimming removed 4 bases at V and 5 bases at J, with 15 bases between. The CDR3 has 15 amino acids. CDR3 nucleotides: TGTGCCAGCAGCCGGGGCGCAACCGGTTATCAGCCCCAGCATTTT. This gives the protein CASSRGATGYQPQHF.

This clone is a singleton in its sample. The chain is built from TRBV6-5 and TRBJ2-1, with 7 positions matching TRBD2. V lost 2 bases, J lost 7 bases, and 8 bases stayed unmatched. CDR3 size: 15 residues. CDR1 is MNHEY and CDR2 is SVGAGI in the germline V gene. As DNA, the CDR3 is TGTGCCAGCAGTTACGTGGCGGGAGTATGGAATGAGCAGTTCTTC. Translation: CASSYVAGVWNEQFF.

The chain has TRBV28 and TRBJ1-2; TRBD1 aligns across 8 bases. The CDR3 contains 16 residues. Germline trimming cut 2 bases from V and 8 bases from J; bases unmatched to any gene: 13. Germline CDR1 MDHEN, CDR2 SYDVKM. The CDR3 spells CASSLRNPTGVYGYTF. CDR3 in DNA: TGTGCCAGCAGTTTAAGGAACCCGACAGGGGTCTACGGCTACACCTTC.

The rearrangement links TRBV29-1 to TRBJ2-1, with TRBD1 matching 7 bases. Germline CDR1 reads SQVTM; CDR2 reads ANQGSEA. V was clipped by 4 bases and J by 6 bases; unmatched bases: 12. The CDR3 sequence is 15 residues long. CDR3 residues: CSVVLGQGVPNEQFF. CDR3 DNA: TGCAGCGTTGTCCTGGGGCAGGGGGTTCCCAATGAGCAGTTCTTC.

The J gene is TRBJ2-7, the V gene TRBV10-3; a possible D gene is TRBD2 (5 bases). Trimming removed 0 bases at V and 8 bases at J, with 8 bases between. This CDR3 has 12 residues. The germline V gene has CDR1 ENHRY and CDR2 SYGVKD. The CDR3 sequence: CAISESREKQYF. CDR3 nucleotides: TGTGCCATCAGTGAGTCGAGGGAGAAGCAGTACTTC.

The chain employs TRBV12-5 and TRBJ2-7; no firm D call. V lost 2 bases, J lost 1 base, and 6 bases lay in between. This CDR3 is built from 13 residues. Looked up from germline, CDR1 is LGHNT and CDR2 is FRNRAP. The CDR3 sequence is CASGLSLSYEQYF. In DNA form, the CDR3 reads TGTGCTAGTGGTTTGAGCCTTTCCTACGAGCAGTACTTC.

This rearrangement joins TRBV7-9 to TRBJ1-5; 7 bases align to TRBD1. The CDR3 is 16 amino acids. Per the germline V gene, CDR1 is SEHNR and CDR2 is FQNEAQ (reference sequence). J gave up 5 bases and V 5 bases, and 12 bases lay outside the gene matches. CDR3 coding DNA: TGTGCCAGCAGCCCATACCCGCCGGGGACAGATCAGCCCCAGCATTTT. It yields the protein CASSPYPPGTDQPQHF.

This chain links TRBV6-5 with TRBJ1-2; possible D gene TRBD1, 6 bases. The CDR3 consists of 14 residues. CDR1 and CDR2 from the germline V gene are MNHEY and SVGAGI. V was trimmed by 6 bases and J by 4 bases, leaving 15 bases between them. The CDR3 region is CASSAQGGVYGYTF. CDR3 nucleotides: TGTGCCAGCAGCGCACAGGGTGGGGTCTATGGCTACACCTTC.

This clone was seen only a few times. V and J are TRBV11-1 and TRBJ2-6; weak D call: TRBD1 (5 bases). The CDR3 is made up of 15 amino acids. V was shortened by 5 bases and J by 0 bases, with 8 bases between the two germline ends. In germline, CDR1 is SGHAT, CDR2 FQDESV (reference sequence). CDR3 protein: CASSGQVSGANVLTF. CDR3 nucleotide sequence: TGTGCCAGCAGCGGACAAGTCTCTGGGGCCAACGTCCTGACTTTC.

CDR3 loop: CASSPSGEGFYEQYF. CDR3 nucleotides: TGTGCCAGTAGTCCCTCCGGGGAGGGGTTCTACGAGCAGTACTTC. This sequence joins TRBV19 and TRBJ2-5; the match to TRBD2 covers 7 bases. Matching the DNA end better, TRBJ2-7 makes the J call doubtful. Germline lookup yields CDR1 LNHDA and CDR2 SQIVND (reference sequence). This CDR3 comprises 15 residues.

This rearrangement joins TRBV2 to TRBJ1-1; tentatively, D is TRBD1 (5 bases). CDR3 length equals 14 residues. Per germline, CDR1 SNHLY and CDR2 FYNNEI. V lost 7 bases and J lost 4, with 16 bases in between. CDR3 amino acids: CASKSGITGTEAFF. CDR3 nucleotides: TGTGCCAGCAAGTCAGGGATTACGGGCACTGAAGCTTTCTTT.

The chain links TRBV5-4 to TRBJ1-2, with TRBD1 identical over 10 bases. The ends lost 5 bases at V and 4 bases at J; junction bases unmatched: 2. The CDR3 spans 13 residues. Per germline, CDR1 SGHNT and CDR2 YYREEE (reference sequence). CDR3: CASSRTGGYGYTF. CDR3 sequence (DNA): TGTGCCAGCAGTCGGACAGGGGGCTATGGCTACACCTTC. Using reference TRBV5-4 and TRBJ1-2 for the parts outside the CDR3, the full variable domain is ETGVTQSPTHLIKTRGQQVTLRCSSQSGHNTVSWYQQALGQGPQFIFQYYREEENGRGNFPPRFSGLQFPNYSSELNVNALELDDSALYLCASSRTGGYGYTFGSGTRLTVV.

V usage is TRBV11-2 and J usage is TRBJ1-6, with TRBD1 matching 9 bases. The CDR3 length is 15 residues. Trimming removed 5 bases from V and 10 bases from J; junction bases left unmatched: 9. Per germline, CDR1 SGHAT and CDR2 FQNNGV. The CDR3 nucleotides are TGTGCCAGCAGCACTCAACAGGGGGCCGGATCACCCCTCCACTTT. This gives the protein CASSTQQGAGSPLHF. Complete variable domain (other parts from reference TRBV11-2 and TRBJ1-6): EAGVAQSPRYKIIEKRQSVAFWCNPISGHATLYWYQQILGQGPKLLIQFQNNGVVDDSQLPKDRFSAERLKGVDSTLKIQPAKLEDSAVYLCASSTQQGAGSPLHFGNGTRLTVT.

V gene TRBV19 combines with J gene TRBJ2-1; TRBD1 matches at 10 bases. From germline, CDR1 is LNHDA and CDR2 SQIVND (reference sequence). The junction had 8 bases not matched to a gene; V was cut back by 4 bases and J by 8 bases. This CDR3 has 15 residues. CDR3 region: CASSRDRGLLYEQFF. CDR3 coding DNA: TGTGCCAGTAGTAGAGACAGGGGGCTTTTATATGAGCAGTTCTTC.